This T cell receptor (beta chain) was sequenced during a study of regulatory T cells in long-lasting Graves disease. Arm-PCR with iRepertoire HTBI primers amplified the CDR3 regions for these TCR beta libraries. TCRdb itself ran the multiplex PCR reads through MiXCR, one entry per CDR3 protein. The sample records roughly 610,000 distinct CDR3 sequences, roughly 16% being singletons. Study-wide points: Thyroid tissue went unexamined; only peripheral blood was analyzed. Favored usage of TRBV28, TRBJ1-2 and TRBJ2-5 was recorded in persistent disease.

Germline CDR1 is GTSNPN and CDR2 is SVGIG (reference sequence). Losses at the gene ends were 8 bases for V and 2 bases for J; bases not matched to a gene: 6. The CDR3 sequence is 13 residues long. Described time point: newly diagnosed GD, antithyroid drugs for less than 3 months. Extracted PBMC RNA gave rise to the TCR library. This clonotype was seen a single time. What it binds is not known. This sample also belongs to another study, concerning T cells in Graves' hyperthyroidism and ophthalmopathy. That source notes: Appearing also in blood were most of the thyroid clonotypes expanded above 0.001.

The material was peripheral blood mononuclear cells (PBMCs), obtained at new diagnosis, from a patient treated with antithyroid drugs. This chain uses TRBV30 with TRBJ2-4, with TRBD2 matching 7 bases. The receptor comes from a man aged 18 to 30 with Graves disease. CDR3 sequence reads: CAGRDYSKNIQYF. The DNA for the CDR3 is TGTGCCGGGCGGGACTACTCCAAAAACATTCAGTACTTC. The variable domain in full, completed from reference TRBV30 and TRBJ2-4, reads SQTIHQWPATLVQPVGSPLSLECTVEGTSNPNLYWYRQAAGRGLQLLFYSVGIGQISSEVPQNLSASRPQDRQFILSSKKLLLSDSGFYLCAGRDYSKNIQYFGAGTRLSVL.